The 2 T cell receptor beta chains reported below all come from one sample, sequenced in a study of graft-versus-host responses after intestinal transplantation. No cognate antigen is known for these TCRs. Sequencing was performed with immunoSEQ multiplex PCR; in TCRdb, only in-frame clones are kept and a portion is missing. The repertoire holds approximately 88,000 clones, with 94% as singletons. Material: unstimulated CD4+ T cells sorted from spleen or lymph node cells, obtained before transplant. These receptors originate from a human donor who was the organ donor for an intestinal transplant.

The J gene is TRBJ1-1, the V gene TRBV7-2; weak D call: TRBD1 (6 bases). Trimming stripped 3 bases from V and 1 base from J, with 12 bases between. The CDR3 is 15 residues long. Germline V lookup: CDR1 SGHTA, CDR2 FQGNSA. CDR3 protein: CASSFRGGGNTEAFF. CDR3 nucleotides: TGTGCCAGCAGCTTCCGAGGGGGTGGGAACACTGAAGCTTTCTTT.

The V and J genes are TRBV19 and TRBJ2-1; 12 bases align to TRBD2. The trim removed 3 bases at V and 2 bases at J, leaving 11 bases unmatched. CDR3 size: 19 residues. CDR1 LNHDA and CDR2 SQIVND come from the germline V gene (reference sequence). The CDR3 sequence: CASSIRLAGGLFTYNEQFF. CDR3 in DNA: TGTGCCAGTAGTATTCGGCTAGCGGGGGGGCTTTTCACCTACAATGAGCAGTTCTTC. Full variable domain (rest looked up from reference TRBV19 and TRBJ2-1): DGGITQSPKYLFRKEGQNVTLSCEQNLNHDAMYWYRQDPGQGLRLIYYSQIVNDFQKGDIAEGYSVSREKKESFPLTVTSAQKNPTAFYLCASSIRLAGGLFTYNEQFFGPGTRLTVL.